The 20 T cell receptor beta chains below were found in one sample sequenced in a study of blood T cells in healthy people across ages. The use of a sample-barcoded 5' primer and a J-beta primer mix characterized a second PCR of 7 to 11 cycles. TCRdb re-called the 5' RACE reads through MiXCR, storing one row per CDR3 protein. Counted here are under 1,100,000 distinct CDR3 sequences, less than 25% occurring once; the ten biggest clones make up 0.65% to 0.75%. These sequences were also reported in another study, on T cells of mothers and their children.

Sample: blood. All receptors come from a girl between 2 and 10 years old in good health.

The chain has TRBV20-1 and TRBJ2-2, with 10 bases that match TRBD1. The CDR3 spans 16 residues. The germline V gene has CDR1 DFQATT and CDR2 SNEGSKA (reference sequence). V shed 2 bases and J 5 bases; nucleotides not matched to a gene: 8. Here the CDR3 reads CSARQPDRGITGELFF. CDR3 coding DNA: TGCAGTGCTAGACAGCCGGACAGGGGGATTACCGGGGAGCTGTTTTTT.

The CDR3 DNA reads as TGTGCCAGCAGAGAGACAGGTTACGACAATGAGCAGTTCTTC. This translates into CASRETGYDNEQFF. The chain links TRBV7-9 to TRBJ2-1; weak D call: TRBD1 (6 bases). V dropped 6 bases and J dropped 5 bases, with 14 bases sitting between them. The CDR3 sequence is 14 residues long. Per the germline V gene, CDR1 is SEHNR and CDR2 is FQNEAQ (reference sequence).

The chain links TRBV9 to TRBJ2-3, with 11 nucleotides matching TRBD2. The CDR3 runs to 20 residues. Looked up from germline, CDR1 is SGDLS and CDR2 is YYNGEE. Losses at the gene ends were 0 bases for V and 4 bases for J; bases not matched to a gene: 16. The CDR3 spells CASSVVPKLIAGGPPDTQYF. The CDR3 DNA reads TGTGCCAGCAGCGTAGTCCCCAAGCTAATAGCGGGAGGGCCGCCAGATACGCAGTATTTT.

The chain couples TRBV7-9 to TRBJ2-5; the D gene is possibly TRBD1 (6 bases). V lost 1 base and J lost 2, with 14 bases in between. The CDR3 spans 16 residues. Looked up from germline, CDR1 is SEHNR and CDR2 is FQNEAQ (reference sequence). CDR3 coding DNA: TGTGCCAGCAGCTTAGGCCCAACAGGGACACAAGAGACCCAGTACTTC. Translated, it gives CASSLGPTGTQETQYF.

In this sample, this clonotype turned up a few times. The chain is built from TRBV6-1 and TRBJ1-5; 8 nucleotides line up with TRBD1. The CDR3 totals 15 residues. V gave up 4 bases and J gave up 7 bases; unmatched junction bases: 9. The germline gives CDR1 MNHNS, CDR2 SASEGT. The CDR3 DNA sequence: TGTGCCAGCAGTGGGCCCAGGGGGCGCGAGCAGCCCCAGCATTTT. As protein: CASSGPRGREQPQHF.

This clonotype turned up a few times. J is TRBJ2-3 and V is TRBV6-5; D gene ambiguous. Per germline, CDR1 MNHEY and CDR2 SVGAGI. V was clipped by 0 bases and J by 1 base, with 23 bases between them. The CDR3 contains 20 residues. CDR3 in DNA: TGTGCCAGCAGTTACTCAGAGGACGTGAATCTCCCTAGGGGCACAGATACGCAGTATTTT. Amino acids: CASSYSEDVNLPRGTDTQYF.

The chain has TRBV29-1 and TRBJ1-2, with TRBD1 matching over 9 bases. Germline CDR1 reads SQVTM; CDR2 reads ANQGSEA. J lost 8 bases, V lost 6 bases, and 13 bases had no gene match. This CDR3 is built from 14 residues. The CDR3 DNA follows: TGCAGCGTCTCACAGGGGGCTACAGGGAGCGGCTACACCTTC. Translating it yields CSVSQGATGSGYTF.

The chain joins TRBV29-1 to TRBJ2-5; D is perhaps TRBD2 (6 bases). The closer fit of TRBJ2-7 to the DNA end suggests the J call may be wrong. The CDR3 has 13 amino acids. In germline, CDR1 is SQVTM, CDR2 ANQGSEA. The CDR3 DNA follows: TGCAGCGCCGGGGACTCGTCGTCCTACGAGCAGTACTTC. Translation: CSAGDSSSYEQYF.

This clonotype was picked up a small number of times. The CDR3 DNA is TGCAGTGCTAGAGAAATGTACGGGAGGGGGTCCTACAATGAGCAGTTCTTC. This sequence encodes CSAREMYGRGSYNEQFF. V is TRBV20-1 and J is TRBJ2-1; 8 bases are shared with TRBD2. Germline V gene data show CDR1 as DFQATT and CDR2 as SNEGSKA (reference sequence). CDR3 length equals 17 residues. The V and J ends lost 0 bases and 1 base, in that order; junction bases with no gene match: 8.

The chain couples TRBV4-1 to TRBJ2-7, with a possible D match to TRBD1 (6 bases). This CDR3 spans 14 amino acids. V gave up 3 bases and J gave up 4 bases, with 13 bases separating them. The germline gives CDR1 MGHRA, CDR2 YSYEKL. In nucleotides, the CDR3 is TGCGCCAGCAGCCAGACCTTACAGGGATACGAGCAGTACTTC. Translated: CASSQTLQGYEQYF.

The chain is built from TRBV29-1 and TRBJ2-5; 8 nucleotides line up with TRBD1. This CDR3 is 14 amino acids long. Germline V CDR1 and CDR2: SQVTM, ANQGSEA. V lost 7 bases and J lost 0; bases outside the gene matches: 7. This chain's CDR3 is CSASTGVYQETQYF. The CDR3 DNA follows: TGCAGCGCTTCGACAGGGGTGTACCAAGAGACCCAGTACTTC.

This clonotype was observed a handful of times. The V gene is TRBV5-1, the J gene TRBJ2-1; tentatively, D is TRBD1 (6 bases). V was clipped by 0 bases and J by 4 bases, with 14 bases between them. The CDR3 is 16 residues long. Germline V gene lookup returns CDR1 SGHRS and CDR2 YFSETQ. CDR3 amino acids: CASSLDTTRGYNEQFF. The CDR3 bases are TGCGCCAGCAGCTTGGATACTACTAGGGGGTACAATGAGCAGTTCTTC.

This clonotype was found a few times. J is TRBJ2-1 and V is TRBV29-1; a weak D match, TRBD1 (6 bases). The V gene lost 7 bases and the J gene lost 2 bases, with 15 bases spanning the gap. CDR3 size: 14 residues. Germline V gene lookup returns CDR1 SQVTM and CDR2 ANQGSEA. CDR3 sequence reads: CSGWTASTYNEQFF. In DNA, the CDR3 is TGCAGCGGGTGGACAGCGAGTACCTACAATGAGCAGTTCTTC.

J is TRBJ1-4 and V is TRBV18, with TRBD1 as a possible D gene (5 bases). The germline CDR1 and CDR2 sequences are KGHSH and LQKENI. V was cut by 0 bases and J by 0 bases, with 8 bases left in between. CDR3 size: 16 residues. This chain's CDR3 is CASSPPGLTTNEKLFF. Here the CDR3 DNA reads TGTGCCAGCTCACCACCGGGACTTACAACTAATGAAAAACTGTTTTTT. The full variable domain, with the rest looked up from reference TRBV18 and TRBJ1-4, is NAGVMQNPRHLVRRRGQEARLRCSPMKGHSHVYWYRQLPEEGLKFMVYLQKENIIDESGMPKERFSAEFPKEGPSILRIQQVVRGDSAAYFCASSPPGLTTNEKLFFGSGTQLSVL.

The chain is built from TRBV5-1 and TRBJ2-5; 8 bases map to TRBD2. The DNA matches TRBJ2-1 better at its end, which makes the J call doubtful. Germline V gives CDR1 SGHRS, CDR2 YFSETQ. This CDR3 has 16 amino acids. The CDR3 bases are TGCGCCAGCAGCTTGCCCCGGGAGGGCCTTAAGAATGAGCAGTTCTTC. It codes for CASSLPREGLKNEQFF.

The chain's CDR3 is CASSLVQGGAEAFF. The CDR3 region has the DNA TGCGCCAGCAGCTTGGTTCAGGGCGGAGCTGAAGCTTTCTTT. This rearrangement joins TRBV5-1 to TRBJ1-1; possibly TRBD1 for D (5 bases). Per the germline V gene, CDR1 is SGHRS and CDR2 is YFSETQ. V gave up 0 bases and J gave up 6 bases, with 12 bases separating them. This CDR3 region has 14 residues.

In its sample, this clonotype was seen a few times. The chain joins TRBV12-3 or TRBV12-4 to TRBJ1-4; D not certain. The CDR3 loop spans 14 amino acids. The V end lost 6 bases, the J end lost 5 bases, and 13 bases lay between the germline ends. The CDR3 sequence: CASSHGRRNEKLFF. The CDR3 bases are TGTGCCAGCAGCCACGGACGGCGGAATGAAAAACTGTTTTTT.

The chain couples TRBV20-1 to TRBJ2-5; 7 nucleotides match TRBD2. The J call may be wrong; the DNA end is better matched by TRBJ2-1. The CDR3 sequence is 14 residues long. Germline CDR1 DFQATT, CDR2 SNEGSKA (reference sequence). CDR3 in DNA: TGCAGTGCCACCCAAGGACTAGTGTACAATGAGCAGTTCTTC. Residues: CSATQGLVYNEQFF.

A few counts support this clonotype. V and J are TRBV5-1 and TRBJ1-5, with D perhaps TRBD1 (6 bases). The CDR3 sequence is 14 residues long. The V end lost 3 bases, the J end lost 3 bases, and 10 bases lay between the germline ends. Germline values: CDR1 SGHRS, CDR2 YFSETQ. CDR3 in amino acids: CASSSDSFNQPQHF. CDR3 nucleotides: TGCGCCAGCAGCTCGGACAGCTTCAATCAGCCCCAGCATTTT.

The V call is TRBV12-3 or TRBV12-4, the J call TRBJ2-5, with D perhaps given as TRBD1 or TRBD2 (5 bases each). The last part of the DNA fits TRBJ2-1 better; the J call may be wrong. The CDR3 sequence is 16 residues long. DNA for the CDR3: TGTGCCAGCAGTACAACCGGGACCTCCGCCTACAATGAGCAGTTCTTC. Its protein is CASSTTGTSAYNEQFF.